This TCR beta chain was documented in a study of CD8+ T cells in alopecia areata. Study-level results: Lesional scalp displayed greater clonality than normal scalp, most notably in alopecia totalis/universalis. Researchers reported that TCR sharing among patients proved less clear than in mice, possibly HLA-linked.

The sequencing template was cDNA reverse transcribed from extracted RNA. Sequencing used immunoSEQ multiplex PCR; TCRdb keeps in-frame clones, though not all of them. The sample has approximately 31,000 clones; 65% to 80% are singletons. Samples from alopecia areata patients were lesional scalp punch biopsies and peripheral blood. Isolation of CD4+ and CD8+ T cells from PBMCs was achieved by sorting. To note about this clone: Its antigen remains unknown.

What was sequenced was NKG2D-low CD8+ T cells sorted from blood. The sequence derives from a human donor with alopecia areata.

The CDR3 here is CASSNPFPGQINQPQHF. In DNA form, the CDR3 reads TGTGCCAGTAGCAACCCCTTTCCAGGACAAATCAATCAGCCCCAGCATTTT. The chain carries TRBV19 and TRBJ1-5; possibly TRBD1 for D (5 bases). CDR1 is LNHDA, CDR2 SQIVND, per germline (reference sequence). This CDR3 is 17 amino acids long. V was cut by 6 bases and J by 3 bases, with 21 bases left in between.